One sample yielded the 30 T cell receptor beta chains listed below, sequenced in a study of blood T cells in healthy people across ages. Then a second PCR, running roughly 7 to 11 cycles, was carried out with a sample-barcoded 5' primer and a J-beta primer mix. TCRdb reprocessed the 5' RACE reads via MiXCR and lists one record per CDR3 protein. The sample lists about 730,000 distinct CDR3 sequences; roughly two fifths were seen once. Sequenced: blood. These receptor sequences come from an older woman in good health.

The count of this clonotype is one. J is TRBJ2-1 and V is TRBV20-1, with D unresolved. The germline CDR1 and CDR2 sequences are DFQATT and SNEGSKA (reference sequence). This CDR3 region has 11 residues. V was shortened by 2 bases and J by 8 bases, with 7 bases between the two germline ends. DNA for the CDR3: TGCAGTGCTAGATCGGTGGATGAGCAGTTCTTC. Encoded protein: CSARSVDEQFF.

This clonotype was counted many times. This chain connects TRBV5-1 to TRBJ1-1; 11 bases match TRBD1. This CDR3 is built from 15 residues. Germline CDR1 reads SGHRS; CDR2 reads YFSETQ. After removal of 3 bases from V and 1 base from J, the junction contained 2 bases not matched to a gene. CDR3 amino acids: CASSSGQGANTEAFF. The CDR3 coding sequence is TGCGCCAGCAGCTCCGGACAGGGGGCGAACACTGAAGCTTTCTTT.

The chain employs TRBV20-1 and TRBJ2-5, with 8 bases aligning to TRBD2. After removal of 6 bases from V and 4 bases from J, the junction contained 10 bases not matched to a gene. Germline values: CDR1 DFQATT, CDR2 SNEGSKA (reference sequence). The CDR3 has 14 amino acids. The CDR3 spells CSAQTSAGAETQYF. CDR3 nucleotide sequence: TGCAGTGCCCAGACTAGCGCGGGGGCAGAGACCCAGTACTTC.

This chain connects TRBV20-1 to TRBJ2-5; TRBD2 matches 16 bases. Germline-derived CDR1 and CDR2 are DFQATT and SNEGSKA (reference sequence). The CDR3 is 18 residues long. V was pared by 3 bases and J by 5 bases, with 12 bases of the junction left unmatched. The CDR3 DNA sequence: TGCAGTGCTAGGTCATGGGGACTAGCGGGGGGGCCTGGGGAGACCCAGTACTTC. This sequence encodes CSARSWGLAGGPGETQYF.

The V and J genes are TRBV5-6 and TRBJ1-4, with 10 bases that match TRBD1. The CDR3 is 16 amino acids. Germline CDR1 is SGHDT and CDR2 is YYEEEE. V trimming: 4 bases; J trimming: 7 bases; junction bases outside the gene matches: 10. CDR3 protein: CASSSRDRGGREKLFF. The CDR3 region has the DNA TGTGCCAGCAGCAGCCGGGACAGGGGAGGACGTGAAAAACTGTTTTTT.

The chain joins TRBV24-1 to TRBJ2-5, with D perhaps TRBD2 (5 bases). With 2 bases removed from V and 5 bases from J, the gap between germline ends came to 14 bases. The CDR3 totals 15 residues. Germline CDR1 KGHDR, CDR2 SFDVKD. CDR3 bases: TGTGCCACCAGTGATTCCCACCCGTCGGGGGAGACCCAGTACTTC. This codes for CATSDSHPSGETQYF.

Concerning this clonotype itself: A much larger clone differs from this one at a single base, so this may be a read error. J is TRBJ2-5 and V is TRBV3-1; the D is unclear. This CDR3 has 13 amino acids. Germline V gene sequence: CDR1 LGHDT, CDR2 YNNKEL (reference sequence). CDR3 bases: TGTGCCGGCAGTCAGACGTACCAAGAGACCCAGTACTTC. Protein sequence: CAGSQTYQETQYF.

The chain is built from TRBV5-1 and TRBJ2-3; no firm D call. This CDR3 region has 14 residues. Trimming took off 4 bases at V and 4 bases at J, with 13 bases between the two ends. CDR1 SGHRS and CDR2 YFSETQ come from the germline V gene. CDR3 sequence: CASSPPGPPDTQYF. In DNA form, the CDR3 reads TGCGCCAGCAGCCCTCCGGGCCCCCCAGATACGCAGTATTTT.

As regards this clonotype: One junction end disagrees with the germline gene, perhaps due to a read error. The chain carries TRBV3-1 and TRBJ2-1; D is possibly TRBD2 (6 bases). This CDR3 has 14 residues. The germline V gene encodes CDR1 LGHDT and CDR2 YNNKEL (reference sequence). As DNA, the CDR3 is TGTGCCAGCAGCCAAGCGGGACTTTCCAATGAACAGTTCTTC. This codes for CASSQAGLSNEQFF.

The CDR3 spells CASSLLNFVGGDTQYF. The CDR3 region has the DNA TGTGCCAGCAGCCTCCTCAACTTTGTGGGCGGAGATACGCAGTATTTT. This chain joins TRBV7-2 and TRBJ2-3; no clear D. V was trimmed by 5 bases and J by 5 bases, leaving 20 bases between them. There are 16 residues in the CDR3. Per the germline V gene, CDR1 is SGHTA and CDR2 is FQGNSA.

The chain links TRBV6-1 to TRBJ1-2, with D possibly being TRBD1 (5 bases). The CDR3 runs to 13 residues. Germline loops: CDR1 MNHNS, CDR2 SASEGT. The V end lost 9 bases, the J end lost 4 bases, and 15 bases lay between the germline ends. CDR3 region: CASSGTKSYGYTF. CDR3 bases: TGTGCCAGTTCGGGGACCAAGAGCTATGGCTACACCTTC.

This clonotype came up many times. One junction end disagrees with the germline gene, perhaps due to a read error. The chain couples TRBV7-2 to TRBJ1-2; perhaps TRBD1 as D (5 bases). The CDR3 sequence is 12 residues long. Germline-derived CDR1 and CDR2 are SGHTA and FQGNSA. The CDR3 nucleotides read TGCGCCAGCAGCTTGAAGGGGAGTGGCTACACCTTC. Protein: CASSLKGSGYTF.

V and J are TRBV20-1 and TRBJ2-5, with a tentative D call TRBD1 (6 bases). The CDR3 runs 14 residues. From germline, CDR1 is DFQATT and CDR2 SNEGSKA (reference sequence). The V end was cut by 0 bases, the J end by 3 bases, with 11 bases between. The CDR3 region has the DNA TGCAGTGCTAGAGATGTTAACAGGGAAGAGACCCAGTACTTC. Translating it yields CSARDVNREETQYF.

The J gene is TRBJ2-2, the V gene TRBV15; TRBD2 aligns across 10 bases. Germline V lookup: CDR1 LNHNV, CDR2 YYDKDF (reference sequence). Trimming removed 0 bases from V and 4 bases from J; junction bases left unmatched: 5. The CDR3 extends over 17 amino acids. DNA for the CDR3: TGTGCCACCAGCAGAGATCAAGCGGGGGGGATCACCGGGGAGCTGTTTTTT. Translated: CATSRDQAGGITGELFF.

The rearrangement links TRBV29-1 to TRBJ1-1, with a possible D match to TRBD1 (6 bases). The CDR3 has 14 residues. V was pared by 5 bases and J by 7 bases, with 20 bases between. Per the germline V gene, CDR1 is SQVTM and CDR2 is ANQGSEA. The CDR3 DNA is TGCAGCGTTTTTAGTGGCGGACAGCTGCGTGAAGCTTTCTTT. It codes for CSVFSGGQLREAFF. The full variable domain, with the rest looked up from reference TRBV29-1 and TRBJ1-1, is SAVISQKPSRDICQRGTSLTIQCQVDSQVTMMFWYRQQPGQSLTLIATANQGSEATYESGFVIDKFPISRPNLTFSTLTVSNMSPEDSSIYLCSVFSGGQLREAFFGQGTRLTVV.

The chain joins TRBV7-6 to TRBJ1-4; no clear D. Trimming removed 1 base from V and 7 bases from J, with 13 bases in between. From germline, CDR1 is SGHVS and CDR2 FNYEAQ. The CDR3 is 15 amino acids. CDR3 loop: CASSLDYGGAEKLFF. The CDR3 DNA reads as TGTGCCAGCAGCTTAGATTACGGTGGCGCTGAAAAACTGTTTTTT.

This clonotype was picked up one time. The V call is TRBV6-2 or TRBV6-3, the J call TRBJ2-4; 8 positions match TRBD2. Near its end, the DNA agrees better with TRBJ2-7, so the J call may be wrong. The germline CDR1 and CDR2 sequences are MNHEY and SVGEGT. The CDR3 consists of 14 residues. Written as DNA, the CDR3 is TGTGCCAGCAGCAAAACCGGGACTAGAAACGAGCAGTACTTC. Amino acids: CASSKTGTRNEQYF.

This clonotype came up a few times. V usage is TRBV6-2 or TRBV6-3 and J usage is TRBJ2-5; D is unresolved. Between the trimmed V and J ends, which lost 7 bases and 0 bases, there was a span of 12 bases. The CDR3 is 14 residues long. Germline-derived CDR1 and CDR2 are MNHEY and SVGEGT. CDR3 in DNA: TGTGCCAGCATCTGGCGAGCAAACCAAGAGACCCAGTACTTC. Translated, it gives CASIWRANQETQYF.

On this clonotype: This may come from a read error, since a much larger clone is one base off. CDR3 loop: CASQDRGGADTQYF. CDR3 nucleotides: TGTGCTTCACAGGACAGGGGGGGCGCAGATACGCAGTATTTT. V usage is TRBV12-3 or TRBV12-4 and J usage is TRBJ2-3; 10 nucleotides match TRBD1. CDR3 length: 14 amino acids.

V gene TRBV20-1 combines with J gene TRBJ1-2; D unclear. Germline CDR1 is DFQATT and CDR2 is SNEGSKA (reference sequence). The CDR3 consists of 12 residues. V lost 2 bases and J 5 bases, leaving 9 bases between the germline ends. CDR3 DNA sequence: TGCAGTGCTAGAATCGTTAATTATGGCTACACCTTC. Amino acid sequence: CSARIVNYGYTF.

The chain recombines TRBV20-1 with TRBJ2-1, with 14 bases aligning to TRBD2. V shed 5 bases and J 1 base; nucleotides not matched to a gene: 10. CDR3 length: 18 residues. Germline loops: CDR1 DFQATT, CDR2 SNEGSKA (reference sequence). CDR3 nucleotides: TGCAGTGCTGGCGGACTAGCGGGGGGCGCCTTATCCTACAATGAGCAGTTCTTC. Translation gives CSAGGLAGGALSYNEQFF.

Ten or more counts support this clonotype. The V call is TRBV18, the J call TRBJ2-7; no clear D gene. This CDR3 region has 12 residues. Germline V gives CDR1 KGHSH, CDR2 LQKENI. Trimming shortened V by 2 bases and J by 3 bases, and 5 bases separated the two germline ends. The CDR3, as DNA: TGTGCCAGCTCACCAGAAGGCTACGAGCAGTACTTC. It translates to CASSPEGYEQYF.

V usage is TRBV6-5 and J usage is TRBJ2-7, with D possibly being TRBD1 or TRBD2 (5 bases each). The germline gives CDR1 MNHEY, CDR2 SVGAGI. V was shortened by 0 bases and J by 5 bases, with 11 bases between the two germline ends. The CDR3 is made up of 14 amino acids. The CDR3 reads CASSYSRRDHEQYF. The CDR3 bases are TGTGCCAGCAGTTACTCGCGCAGGGACCACGAGCAGTACTTC.

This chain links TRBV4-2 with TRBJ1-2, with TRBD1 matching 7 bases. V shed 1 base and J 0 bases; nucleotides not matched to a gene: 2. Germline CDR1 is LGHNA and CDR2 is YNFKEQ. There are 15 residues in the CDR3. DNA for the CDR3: TGTGCCAGCAGCCAAGGACAGGGAGCTAACTATGGCTACACCTTC. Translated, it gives CASSQGQGANYGYTF.

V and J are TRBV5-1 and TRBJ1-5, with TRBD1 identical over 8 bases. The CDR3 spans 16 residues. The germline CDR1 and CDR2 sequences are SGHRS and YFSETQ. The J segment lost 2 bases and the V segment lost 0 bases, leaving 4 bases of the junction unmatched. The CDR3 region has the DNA TGCGCCAGCAGCTTGGGCCTGACAGGGGGCAATCAGCCCCAGCATTTT. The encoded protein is CASSLGLTGGNQPQHF.

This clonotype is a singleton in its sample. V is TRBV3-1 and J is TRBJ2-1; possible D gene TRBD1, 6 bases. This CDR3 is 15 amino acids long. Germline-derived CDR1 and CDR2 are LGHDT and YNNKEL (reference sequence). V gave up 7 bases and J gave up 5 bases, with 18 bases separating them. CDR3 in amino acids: CASMPAWTADNEQFF. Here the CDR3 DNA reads TGTGCCAGCATGCCCGCTTGGACAGCAGACAATGAGCAGTTCTTC.

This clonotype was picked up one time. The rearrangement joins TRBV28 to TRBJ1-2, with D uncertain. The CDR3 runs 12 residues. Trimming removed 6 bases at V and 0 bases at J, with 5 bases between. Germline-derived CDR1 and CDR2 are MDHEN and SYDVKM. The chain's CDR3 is CASSLPNYGYTF. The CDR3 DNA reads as TGTGCCAGCAGCCTACCTAACTATGGCTACACCTTC.

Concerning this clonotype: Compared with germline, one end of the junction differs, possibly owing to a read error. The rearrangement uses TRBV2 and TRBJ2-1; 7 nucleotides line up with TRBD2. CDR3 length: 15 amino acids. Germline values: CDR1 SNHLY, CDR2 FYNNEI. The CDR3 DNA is TGTGCCAACAGTAACAGCGAGCGGGAATACAATGAGCAGTTCTTC. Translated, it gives CANSNSEREYNEQFF.

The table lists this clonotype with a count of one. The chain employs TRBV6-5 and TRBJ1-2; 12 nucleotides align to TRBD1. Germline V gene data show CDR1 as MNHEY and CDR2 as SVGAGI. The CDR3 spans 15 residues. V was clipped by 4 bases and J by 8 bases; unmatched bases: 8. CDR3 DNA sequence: TGTGCCAGCAGTTCAGGGACAGGGGGCGCGAGGGGCTACACCTTC. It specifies CASSSGTGGARGYTF.

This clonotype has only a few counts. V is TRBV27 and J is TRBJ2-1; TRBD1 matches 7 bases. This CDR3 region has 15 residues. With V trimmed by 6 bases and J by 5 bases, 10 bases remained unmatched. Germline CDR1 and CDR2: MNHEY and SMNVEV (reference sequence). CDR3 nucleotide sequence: TGTGCCAGCAGGGCCCGGGACAGTCTAAACAATGAGCAGTTCTTC. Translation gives CASRARDSLNNEQFF.